This T cell receptor (beta chain) was found in a study of metastatic and nonmetastatic thyroid tumors. Study information: It was across blood and tumor or nodule tissue from malignant and benign thyroid patients that repertoires were compared.

The V and J ends lost 2 bases and 2 bases respectively, with 6 bases between them. The CDR3 contains 13 residues. Germline lookup yields CDR1 SGHKS and CDR2 YYEKEE (reference sequence). Using MiXCR, TCRdb reanalyzed the PCR reads. The sample comprises roughly 40,000 clones, 15% to 20% of which are singletons, and about 20% rests with the top ten. Ahead of thyroid surgery, no patient had received treatment of any kind. This clone was observed a single time. Other DNA variants within this sample encode the same CDR3. This sequence originates from a female donor with papillary thyroid cancer or a benign thyroid nodule (not recorded which). Some clones in this sample may be carry-over from other donors' samples. The source material was blood. This rearrangement joins TRBV5-5 to TRBJ2-3; D is unclear. The CDR3 bases are TGTGCCAGCAGCTTAGGTGCCACAGATACGCAGTATTTT. This encodes CASSLGATDTQYF.